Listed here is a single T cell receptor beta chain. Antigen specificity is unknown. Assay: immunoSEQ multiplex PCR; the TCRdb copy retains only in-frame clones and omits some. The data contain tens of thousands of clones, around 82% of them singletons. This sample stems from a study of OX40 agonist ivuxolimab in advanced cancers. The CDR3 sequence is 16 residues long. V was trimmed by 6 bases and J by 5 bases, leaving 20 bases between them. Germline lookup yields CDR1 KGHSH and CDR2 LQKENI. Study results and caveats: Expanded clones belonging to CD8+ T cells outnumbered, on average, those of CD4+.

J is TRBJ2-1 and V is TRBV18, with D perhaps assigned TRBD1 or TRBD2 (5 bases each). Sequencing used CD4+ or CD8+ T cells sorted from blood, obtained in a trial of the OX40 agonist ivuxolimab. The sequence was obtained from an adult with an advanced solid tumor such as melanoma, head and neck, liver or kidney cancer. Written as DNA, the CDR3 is TGTGCCAGCTCGCCTAAAGGAGGCACAGGACACAATGAGCAGTTCTTC. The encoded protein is CASSPKGGTGHNEQFF.